Listed here is a single TCR beta chain. Its matching antigen is unknown. The sample belongs to a study of T cell responses to AZD1222 COVID-19 vaccine. Study-wide results and limits: Regions 160-218 and 743-854 dominated among vaccine-associated CD4 TCRs spanning spike. In a largely white British group with more females than males, clonal diversity was possibly underestimated. Nearly half of spike-specific TCRs reportedly go after variant regions that carry no mutations. Scientists sampled the repertoires only once the peak T cell response had passed.

The repertoire was sequenced with immunoSEQ multiplex PCR; TCRdb's copy has only in-frame clones and lacks some. The sample shows around 160,000 clones, 75% to 95% of them seen only once. The germline V and J ends were trimmed by 0 bases and 8 bases, with 12 bases remaining between them. Germline CDR1 reads SGHRS; CDR2 reads YFSETQ. The CDR3 loop spans 14 amino acids. This specimen consisted of peripheral blood, obtained on day 0 of MenACWY control vaccination. The V call is TRBV5-1, the J call TRBJ2-1; TRBD1 is a possible D gene (5 bases). This clonotype originated in an adult in good health. CDR3 sequence reads: CASSLVGWGDEQFF. DNA of the CDR3: TGCGCCAGCAGCTTGGTGGGGTGGGGCGATGAGCAGTTCTTC.